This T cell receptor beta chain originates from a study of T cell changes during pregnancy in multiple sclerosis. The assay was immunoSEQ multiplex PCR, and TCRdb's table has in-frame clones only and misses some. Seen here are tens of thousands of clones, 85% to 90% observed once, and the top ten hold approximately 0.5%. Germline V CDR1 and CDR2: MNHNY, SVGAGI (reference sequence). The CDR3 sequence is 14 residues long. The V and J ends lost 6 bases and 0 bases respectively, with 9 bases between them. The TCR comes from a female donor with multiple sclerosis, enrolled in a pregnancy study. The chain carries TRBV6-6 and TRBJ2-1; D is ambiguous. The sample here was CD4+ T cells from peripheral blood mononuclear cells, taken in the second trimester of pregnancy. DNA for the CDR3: TGTGCCAGCAGAGAGGCGAGCTCCTACAATGAGCAGTTCTTC. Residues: CASREASSYNEQFF.